The present T cell receptor (beta chain) was sequenced within a study of T-cell reconstitution after alpha-beta-depleted transplantation in children. Study-wide findings and caveats: T-cell counts and diversity at one year post-transplant came mainly from newly produced T cells. By about two months after transplant, alpha-beta T cells reportedly arose from several hundred graft clones that had expanded. Several patients had high TCRbeta diversity at day 60; it came from surviving recipient T cells and thymic progenitors.

Ten or more counts support this clonotype. Its specificity is not known. The germline V gene has CDR1 MNHEY and CDR2 SMNVEV (reference sequence). The ends lost 7 bases at V and 5 bases at J; junction bases unmatched: 9. The CDR3 is 15 amino acids. Unique molecular identifiers were used in preparing the TCRbeta library. One entry per CDR3 protein results from TCRdb running MiXCR on the PCR reads. The table has 200,000 to 250,000 distinct CDR3 sequences, about 11% seen once; the top ten hold 28%. This chain connects TRBV27 to TRBJ2-2; TRBD1 aligns across 8 bases. The sequence came from a child under two years old with acute myeloid leukemia, due to receive a stem cell transplant. Sequencing was performed on PBMCs, taken before TCRalphabeta/CD19-depleted stem cell transplant. CDR3 loop: CASKDRGVGTGELFF. CDR3 nucleotide sequence: TGTGCCAGCAAAGACAGGGGAGTGGGAACCGGGGAGCTGTTTTTT.